This record concerns one TCR beta chain sequence. This clonotype was recorded at least ten times. What antigen it recognizes has not been identified. A junction boundary mismatches the germline segment, possibly from a read error. The germline V gene provides CDR1 SGHAT and CDR2 FQNNGV. The CDR3 contains 16 residues, cysteine and phenylalanine counted. Only the CDR3 DNA stays, 48 bases, in frame from base 1. These reads were obtained on an Illumina HiSeq 2500. TCR beta libraries were prepared by quantitative 5'-RACE with molecular barcodes. The study's own analysis went as follows. Disease-linked TCR variants were identified with a new computational method built on a probabilistic model of VDJ rearrangement. TCRdb itself trimmed the public reads at Q25 with fastp, ran MiXCR and retained productive beta chains. Every entry covers one CDR3 protein and lists the most common genes and DNA from its rows. TCRdb assigned the V and J calls; the authors' analysis was not used. Within this sample are 200,000 to 300,000 distinct CDR3 sequences, with about 24% of them counted one time only. The ten top clones hold 0.5% to 0.75% of the sample.

The data originate from a study of CD8 T cells in ankylosing spondylitis (dated by TCRdb to the late 2010s). Regarding the study in general: T cell receptor beta repertoires were profiled in healthy donors and ankylosing spondylitis patients so that disease-linked TCR variants could be found. In total, the full study cohort was made up of some 110 healthy donors and 25 or so ankylosing spondylitis patients. Peripheral blood was sampled, and synovial fluid was also collected from ankylosing spondylitis patients. Beyond this particular receptor, the publication reports: The disease-linked clones showed a CD8+ phenotype and occurred at relatively low frequencies in peripheral blood. Blood from ankylosing spondylitis patients appeared to be characterized by a TCR beta motif made up of several highly homologous amino acid variants. The disease-linked clones were reported to be significantly enriched in matched synovial fluid samples from ankylosing spondylitis patients. Some motif variants were previously reported in synovial fluid and blood of reactive arthritis patients, suggesting common disease-initiation mechanisms.

The clonotype comes from a male donor with ankylosing spondylitis or in good health (not recorded which). The chain was built from TRBV11-2 and TRBJ1-6, with TRBD1 tentatively as D gene (6 bases match). Sequenced: blood, either unsorted or a sorted T cell fraction (not recorded which). The nucleotide sequence reads as follows: TGTGCCAGCAGCCTAGACAGGAGCCCCGGGTATTCACCCCTCCACTTT. It translates to CASSLDRSPGYSPLHF.